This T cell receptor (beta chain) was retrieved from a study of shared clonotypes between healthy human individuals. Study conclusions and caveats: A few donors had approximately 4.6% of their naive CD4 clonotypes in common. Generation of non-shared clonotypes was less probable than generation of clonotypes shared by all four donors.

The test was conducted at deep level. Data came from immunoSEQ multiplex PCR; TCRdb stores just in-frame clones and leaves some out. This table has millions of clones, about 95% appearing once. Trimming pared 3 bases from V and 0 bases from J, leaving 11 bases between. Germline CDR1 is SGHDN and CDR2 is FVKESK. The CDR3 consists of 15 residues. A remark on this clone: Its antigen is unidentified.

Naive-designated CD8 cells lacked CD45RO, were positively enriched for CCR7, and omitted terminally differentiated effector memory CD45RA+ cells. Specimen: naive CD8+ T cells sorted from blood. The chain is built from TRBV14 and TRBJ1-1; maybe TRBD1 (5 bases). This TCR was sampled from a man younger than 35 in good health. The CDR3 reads CASSQGPKLNTEAFF. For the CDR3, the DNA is TGTGCCAGCAGCCAGGGACCCAAACTGAACACTGAAGCTTTCTTT.